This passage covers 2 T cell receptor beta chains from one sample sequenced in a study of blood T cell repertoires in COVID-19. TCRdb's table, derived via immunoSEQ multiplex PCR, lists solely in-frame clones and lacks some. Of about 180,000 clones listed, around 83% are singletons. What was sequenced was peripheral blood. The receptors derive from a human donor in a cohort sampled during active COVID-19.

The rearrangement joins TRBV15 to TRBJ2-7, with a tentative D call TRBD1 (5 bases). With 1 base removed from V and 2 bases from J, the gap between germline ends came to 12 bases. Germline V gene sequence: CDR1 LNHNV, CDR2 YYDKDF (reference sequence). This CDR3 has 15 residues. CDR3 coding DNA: TGTGCCACCAGCAGAGTGGGCAGACAGACCTACGAGCAGTACTTC. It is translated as CATSRVGRQTYEQYF.

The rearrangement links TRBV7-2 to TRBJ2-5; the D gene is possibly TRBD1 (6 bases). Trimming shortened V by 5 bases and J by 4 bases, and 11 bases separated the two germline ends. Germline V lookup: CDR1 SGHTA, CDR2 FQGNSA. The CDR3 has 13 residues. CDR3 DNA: TGTGCCAGCAGCCCTCAGGGGCCAGAGACCCAGTACTTC. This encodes CASSPQGPETQYF.